Sequencing of this T cell receptor (beta chain) was carried out in a study of T cell responses to AZD1222 COVID-19 vaccine. The germline CDR1 and CDR2 sequences are MNHEY and SVGAGI. The germline V and J ends were trimmed by 4 bases and 0 bases, with 12 bases remaining between them. There are 16 residues in the CDR3. The table came from immunoSEQ multiplex PCR; TCRdb's copy has only in-frame clones and leaves some out. The sample consists of 110,000 or so clones, 85% to 90% of them appearing once. The starting material was peripheral blood, obtained 28 days after the second AZD1222 dose. The source is an adult who received the AZD1222 COVID-19 vaccine. The chain carries TRBV6-5 and TRBJ1-4; perhaps TRBD1 as D (5 bases). This CDR3 reads CASSSTGSPTNEKLFF. CDR3 DNA sequence: TGTGCCAGCAGTTCCACAGGCTCACCAACTAATGAAAAACTGTTTTTT.